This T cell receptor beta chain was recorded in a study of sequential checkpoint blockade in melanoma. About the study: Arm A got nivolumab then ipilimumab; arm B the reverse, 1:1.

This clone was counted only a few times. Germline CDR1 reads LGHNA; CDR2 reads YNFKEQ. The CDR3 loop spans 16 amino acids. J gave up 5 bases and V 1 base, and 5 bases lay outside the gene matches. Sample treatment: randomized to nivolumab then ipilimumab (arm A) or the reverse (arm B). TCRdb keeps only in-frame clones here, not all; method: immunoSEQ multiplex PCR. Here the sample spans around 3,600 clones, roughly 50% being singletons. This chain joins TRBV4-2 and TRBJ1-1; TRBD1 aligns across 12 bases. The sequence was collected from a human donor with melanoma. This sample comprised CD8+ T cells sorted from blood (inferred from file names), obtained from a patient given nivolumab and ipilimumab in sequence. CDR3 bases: TGTGCCAGCAGCCAAGCGGGACAGGGGGCGGCGACTGAAGCTTTCTTT. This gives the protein CASSQAGQGAATEAFF.